Listed below are T cell receptor beta chains from one sample, sequenced in a study of OX40 agonist ivuxolimab in advanced cancers. The method was immunoSEQ multiplex PCR; TCRdb's version includes in-frame clones alone and lacks a portion of them. The data contain roughly 60,000 clones, approximately 94% of them seen just once; the ten biggest clones take up 15% to 20%. The input for sequencing was CD4+ or CD8+ T cells sorted from blood, taken in a trial of the OX40 agonist ivuxolimab. All receptors derive from an adult with an advanced solid tumor such as melanoma, head and neck, liver or kidney cancer. The CDR3 runs from the conserved cysteine through the conserved F or W. D genes are given only for firm matches. Clone size is stated in some rows and not others, as once, few, many or a class when expanded.

>TRBJ2-7|.|TRBV7-8|.
TGTGCCAGCAGCTTAGCGAGGATTTTCGAATACGAGCAGTACTTC
CASSLARIFEYEQYF
>TRBJ1-3|.|TRBV15|.
TGTGCCACCAGCAGAGAGTTTATCGGGACGAGAGCCGGAAACACCATATATTTT
CATSREFIGTRAGNTIYF
>TRBJ2-3|TRBD2|TRBV23-1|.
TGCGCCAGCAGTCATAGTGGAAGGACTAGCGGCACAGATACGCAGTATTTT
CASSHSGRTSGTDTQYF
>TRBJ1-4|.|TRBV6-5|.
TGTGCCAGCAGTTCCCACAGCGGGAGAGGTGAAAAACTGTTTTTT
CASSSHSGRGEKLFF
>TRBJ1-2|TRBD1|TRBV2|.
TGTGCCAGCAGACCTCGCACAGGGGTAGCTAACTATGGCTACACCTTC
CASRPRTGVANYGYTF
>TRBJ2-1|.|TRBV13|once
TGTGCCAGCAGCTTAAGAGGCGGACACCTTTACAATGAGCAGTTCTTC
CASSLRGGHLYNEQFF
>TRBJ2-1|TRBD1|TRBV19|.
TGTGCCAGTAGTGCCCCGACCGGACAGGACAATGAGCAGTTCTTC
CASSAPTGQDNEQFF
>TRBJ2-2|TRBD2|TRBV10-3|.
TGTGCCATCACCTCACTAGCGGGAGGGCCTTCGACCGGGGAGCTGTTTTTT
CAITSLAGGPSTGELFF
>TRBJ2-1|.|TRBV18|.
TGTGCCAGCTCACCACCATTTGATTCCGAAATTCACGGGAGTCCCTACAATGAGCAGTTCTTC
CASSPPFDSEIHGSPYNEQFF
>TRBJ1-3|.|TRBV19|.
TGTGCCAGTAGTATCGGGGGCTGGAGCTTTGGAAACACCATATATTTT
CASSIGGWSFGNTIYF
>TRBJ2-1|TRBD1|TRBV5-1|.
TGCGCCAGCAGCTTTAGGGACAGGGAGCCCTACAATGAGCAGTTCTTC
CASSFRDREPYNEQFF
>TRBJ2-7|.|TRBV7-9|once
TGTGCCAGCAGCCGCCCCGCGGGGTCCGTTTACGAGCAGTACTTC
CASSRPAGSVYEQYF
>TRBJ2-1|.|TRBV7-9|.
TGTGCCAGCAGTTCCCCGGAGAGCTCCTACAATGAGCAGTTCTTC
CASSSPESSYNEQFF